These 16 T cell receptor beta chains share one sample of origin, sequenced in a study of T cells after yellow fever vaccination. TCRdb re-analysed the 5' RACE reads in MiXCR, keeping a single row per CDR3 protein. The table has around 340,000 distinct CDR3 sequences, about 8.7% seen once. This specimen was PBMCs, taken on the day of the first yellow fever vaccination. The receptors come from a young man who received the YFV17D yellow fever vaccine.

The chain joins TRBV29-1 to TRBJ2-7; TRBD1 agrees at 9 bases. Germline values: CDR1 SQVTM, CDR2 ANQGSEA. Germline trimming cut 6 bases from V and 5 bases from J; bases unmatched to any gene: 11. The CDR3 loop spans 14 amino acids. CDR3 coding DNA: TGCAGCGTGGATGGACAGGGGATAAGCGACGAGCAGTACTTC. Translated: CSVDGQGISDEQYF.

This clonotype was recorded a few times. This chain joins TRBV12-3 or TRBV12-4 and TRBJ2-5; weak D call: TRBD2 (5 bases). Trimming shortened V by 7 bases and J by 4 bases, and 16 bases separated the two germline ends. The CDR3 runs 14 residues. The CDR3 sequence: CASTPRLAPETQYF. The CDR3 nucleotides read TGTGCCAGCACTCCCCGCCTAGCACCAGAGACCCAGTACTTC.

In this sample, this clonotype turned up many times. This rearrangement joins TRBV4-3 to TRBJ1-6; the D is unclear. V lost 0 bases and J 7 bases, leaving 16 bases between the germline ends. In germline, CDR1 is LGHNA, CDR2 YSLEER. The CDR3 extends over 17 amino acids. The CDR3 here is CASSQDSATAWNSPLHF. In nucleotides, the CDR3 is TGCGCCAGCAGCCAAGATAGCGCTACTGCGTGGAATTCACCCCTCCACTTT.

This clonotype was found many times. This chain joins TRBV5-1 and TRBJ2-1, with 9 bases matching TRBD1. The germline CDR1 and CDR2 sequences are SGHRS and YFSETQ. The CDR3 has 15 amino acids. The ends lost 4 bases at V and 0 bases at J; junction bases unmatched: 2. The CDR3 bases are TGCGCCAGCAGCCTGACAGGGGGCTCCTACAATGAGCAGTTCTTC. Translation gives CASSLTGGSYNEQFF.

This clonotype was detected only a few times. The chain joins TRBV2 to TRBJ1-5; the match to TRBD1 covers 8 bases. The J segment lost 0 bases and the V segment lost 6 bases, leaving 4 bases of the junction unmatched. Germline values: CDR1 SNHLY, CDR2 FYNNEI. The CDR3 length is 15 residues. The CDR3 sequence is CASSATGDSNQPQHF. The DNA of the CDR3 is TGTGCCAGCAGCGCGACAGGGGATAGCAATCAGCCCCAGCATTTT.

The V gene is TRBV4-3, the J gene TRBJ2-3, with TRBD1 as a possible D gene (6 bases). The germline V gene encodes CDR1 LGHNA and CDR2 YSLEER. CDR3 length: 17 residues. V lost 0 bases to trimming and J lost 4 bases, with 17 bases between them. The CDR3 DNA reads TGCGCCAGCAGCCAAGAGTTTCGGACAGACAGCGCAGATACGCAGTATTTT. It codes for CASSQEFRTDSADTQYF.

This clonotype was counted ten times or more. V gene TRBV12-3 or TRBV12-4 combines with J gene TRBJ2-1; D is possibly TRBD2 (5 bases). CDR3 length: 14 amino acids. Trimming pared 5 bases from V and 7 bases from J, leaving 15 bases between. CDR3 loop: CASSPENLANEQFF. The CDR3 DNA follows: TGTGCCAGCAGTCCAGAAAACCTAGCAAATGAGCAGTTCTTC.

This clonotype was seen only a few times. The chain joins TRBV5-1 to TRBJ2-1; perhaps TRBD2 as D (7 bases). The CDR3 length is 23 residues. V lost 2 bases, J lost 5 bases, and 38 bases lay in between. Germline lookup yields CDR1 SGHRS and CDR2 YFSETQ. DNA for the CDR3: TGCGCCAGCAGCTTAAAATTTGCGGGGGCCCCCATTTTCGGGACCGACCTCAACAATGAGCAGTTCTTC. Translation: CASSLKFAGAPIFGTDLNNEQFF.

This clonotype was seen more than once but under ten times. The chain combines TRBV4-1 with TRBJ2-3, with TRBD2 matching over 12 bases. The CDR3 is 16 amino acids. The ends lost 5 bases at V and 2 bases at J; junction bases unmatched: 5. Germline V gene data show CDR1 as MGHRA and CDR2 as YSYEKL. CDR3 nucleotide sequence: TGCGCCAGCAGCTTGCGACTAGCGGGGGCCACAGATACGCAGTATTTT. This sequence encodes CASSLRLAGATDTQYF.

This clonotype was detected a few times. This sequence joins TRBV5-1 and TRBJ2-1; the D gene is possibly TRBD1 (5 bases). Germline V gives CDR1 SGHRS, CDR2 YFSETQ. V was shortened by 4 bases and J by 8 bases, with 16 bases between the two germline ends. The CDR3 has 14 residues. As DNA, the CDR3 is TGCGCCAGCAGCCCCCACCAGGGTTTGGATGAGCAGTTCTTC. Translation gives CASSPHQGLDEQFF.

In its sample, this clonotype was seen a few times. The genes are TRBV11-2 and TRBJ2-7; 8 bases line up with TRBD2. Germline trimming cut 3 bases from V and 2 bases from J; bases unmatched to any gene: 6. The germline V gene has CDR1 SGHAT and CDR2 FQNNGV. The CDR3 has 15 amino acids. The CDR3 DNA follows: TGTGCCAGCAGCTTTGTAGCGGGACGACCCTACGAGCAGTACTTC. As protein: CASSFVAGRPYEQYF.

The V call is TRBV4-1, the J call TRBJ2-1; 12 nucleotides match TRBD1. CDR3 length: 17 residues. V was pared by 4 bases and J by 8 bases, with 12 bases of the junction left unmatched. Germline loops: CDR1 MGHRA, CDR2 YSYEKL. The DNA of the CDR3 is TGCGCCAGCAGCCCCACCACCGGGACAGGGGGCGCGGATGAGCAGTTCTTC. Its protein is CASSPTTGTGGADEQFF.

In this sample, this clonotype turned up a few times. The chain links TRBV5-1 to TRBJ1-1; D is perhaps TRBD1 (5 bases). With 4 bases removed from V and 3 bases from J, the gap between germline ends came to 10 bases. Germline-derived CDR1 and CDR2 are SGHRS and YFSETQ. The CDR3 contains 13 residues. CDR3 bases: TGCGCCAGCAGCAATGCAGGGCACACTGAAGCTTTCTTT. Residues: CASSNAGHTEAFF.

This clonotype has more than one count but fewer than ten. V usage is TRBV29-1 and J usage is TRBJ1-1; D remains ambiguous. This CDR3 spans 12 amino acids. The V gene's germline CDR1 is SQVTM and CDR2 ANQGSEA. The CDR3 sequence is CTTQEVRTEAFF. The CDR3 coding sequence is TGCACTACCCAGGAGGTTCGCACTGAAGCTTTCTTT.

This clonotype was detected a few times. The J gene is TRBJ2-1, the V gene TRBV20-1; a possible D gene is TRBD2 (6 bases). The germline V gene encodes CDR1 DFQATT and CDR2 SNEGSKA (reference sequence). The V gene lost 6 bases and the J gene lost 5 bases, with 14 bases spanning the gap. The CDR3 is 13 residues long. DNA for the CDR3: TGCAGTGCCTACACGGGGGAGAACAATGAGCAGTTCTTC. Protein: CSAYTGENNEQFF.

In this sample, this clonotype turned up a few times. The chain has TRBV5-4 and TRBJ2-3; D unresolved. The CDR3 totals 14 residues. The V end was cut by 1 base, the J end by 0 bases, with 6 bases between. The germline V gene has CDR1 SGHNT and CDR2 YYREEE (reference sequence). The CDR3 is CASSLHPSTDTQYF. CDR3 bases: TGTGCCAGCAGCTTGCATCCTAGCACAGATACGCAGTATTTT.